These 25 T cell receptor beta chains were all obtained from the same sample, sequenced in a study of technical replicates of blood from a handful of donors. The method was immunoSEQ multiplex PCR; TCRdb's version includes in-frame clones alone and lacks a portion of them. The repertoire holds under 95,000 clones, with roughly 94% as singletons. Sample: T cells isolated from PBMCs. These receptors all stem from a human donor in good health.

This chain uses TRBV2 with TRBJ1-1; the D gene is possibly TRBD1 (5 bases). The V end was cut by 6 bases, the J end by 1 base, with 9 bases between. This CDR3 comprises 13 residues. The germline V gene has CDR1 SNHLY and CDR2 FYNNEI. CDR3 sequence reads: CASRYDRNTEAFF. CDR3 DNA sequence: TGTGCCAGCAGATACGACAGGAACACTGAAGCTTTCTTT. The full variable domain, its missing parts supplied by reference TRBV2 and TRBJ1-1, is EPEVTQTPSHQVTQMGQEVILRCVPISNHLYFYWYRQILGQKVEFLVSFYNNEISEKSEIFDDQFSVERPDGSNFTLKIRSTKLEDSAMYFCASRYDRNTEAFFGQGTRLTVV.

The chain combines TRBV6-5 with TRBJ2-5; maybe TRBD2 (5 bases). V shed 2 bases and J shed 0 bases, with 7 bases lying between them. CDR1 is MNHEY, CDR2 SVGAGI, per germline. This CDR3 region has 14 residues. CDR3 nucleotide sequence: TGTGCCAGCAGTTACAACGGGAACCAAGAGACCCAGTACTTC. As protein: CASSYNGNQETQYF.

The chain recombines TRBV6-5 with TRBJ1-2, with D tentatively TRBD1 (5 bases). Germline CDR1 MNHEY, CDR2 SVGAGI. The V and J ends lost 6 bases and 6 bases respectively, with 20 bases between them. The CDR3 loop spans 15 amino acids. In nucleotides, the CDR3 is TGTGCCAGCAGCCCGCTCCTGCGGGGGGACGATGGCTACACCTTC. The encoded protein is CASSPLLRGDDGYTF.

This chain links TRBV6-1 with TRBJ2-7; 10 bases match TRBD2. This CDR3 contains 15 residues. Germline lookup yields CDR1 MNHNS and CDR2 SASEGT. V dropped 4 bases and J dropped 3; count of bases not matched to a gene: 6. In DNA, the CDR3 is TGTGCCAGCAGTGGTCTGAGGACTAGCGGCTACGAGCAGTACTTC. Protein product: CASSGLRTSGYEQYF.

The chain recombines TRBV5-1 with TRBJ2-7, with a weak D call TRBD2 (6 bases). The germline gives CDR1 SGHRS, CDR2 YFSETQ. V lost 4 bases and J lost 0, with 14 bases in between. This CDR3 spans 15 amino acids. The CDR3 here is CASSPGDRDSYEQYF. CDR3 sequence (DNA): TGCGCCAGCAGCCCGGGGGACCGGGACTCCTACGAGCAGTACTTC.

V usage is TRBV15 and J usage is TRBJ2-3; possibly TRBD2 for D (6 bases). Germline V lookup: CDR1 LNHNV, CDR2 YYDKDF (reference sequence). Trimming removed 5 bases from V and 1 base from J, with 13 bases in between. This CDR3 has 15 amino acids. The CDR3 DNA sequence: TGTGCCACCAGCCTCGGACTACGGCGCACAGATACGCAGTATTTT. Encoded protein: CATSLGLRRTDTQYF.

The chain joins TRBV4-1 to TRBJ1-4; 8 bases are shared with TRBD1. The CDR3 contains 17 residues. The germline V gene encodes CDR1 MGHRA and CDR2 YSYEKL. V was pared by 1 base and J by 8 bases, with 12 bases of the junction left unmatched. CDR3 sequence reads: CASSQGKLWTGPEKLFF. The CDR3 DNA sequence: TGCGCCAGCAGCCAAGGTAAACTCTGGACAGGGCCAGAAAAACTGTTTTTT.

This chain joins TRBV5-1 and TRBJ1-1, with D unclear. Trimming took off 6 bases at V and 2 bases at J, with 8 bases between the two ends. CDR3 length equals 12 residues. Germline lookup yields CDR1 SGHRS and CDR2 YFSETQ. DNA for the CDR3: TGCGCCAGCAAGGAGGAAAACACTGAAGCTTTCTTT. This codes for CASKEENTEAFF.

The chain joins TRBV14 to TRBJ1-2, with 7 bases lining up with TRBD1. Trimming took 0 bases from V and 3 from J; bases not matched to a gene: 7. The CDR3 has 16 amino acids. CDR1 SGHDN and CDR2 FVKESK come from the germline V gene. The CDR3, as DNA: TGTGCCAGCAGCCAAGATATGGGGACAGTCGACTATGGCTACACCTTC. Encoded protein: CASSQDMGTVDYGYTF.

The chain has TRBV6-4 and TRBJ1-1, with D maybe TRBD1 (5 bases). The CDR3 consists of 16 residues. Deletions cut 6 bases from V and 3 bases from J, with 20 bases between. Germline lookup yields CDR1 MRHNA and CDR2 SNTAGT. CDR3 DNA sequence: TGTGCCAGCAGCGGGACGGACATCCGGGGGTACACTGAAGCTTTCTTT. Translation: CASSGTDIRGYTEAFF.

This chain joins TRBV19 and TRBJ1-5; 8 bases fit TRBD1. J lost 3 bases, V lost 4 bases, and 14 bases had no gene match. CDR3 length: 18 residues. CDR1 is LNHDA and CDR2 is SQIVND in the germline V gene (reference sequence). The CDR3 protein is CASSTINLHRGDNQPQHF. CDR3 coding DNA: TGTGCCAGTAGTACGATAAATTTACACAGGGGGGACAATCAGCCCCAGCATTTT.

The CDR3 spells CASSQEIGGQETQYF. CDR3 nucleotide sequence: TGTGCCAGCAGCCAAGAAATCGGCGGACAAGAGACCCAGTACTTC. The chain has TRBV4-2 and TRBJ2-5; D uncertain. Trimming removed 0 bases from V and 2 bases from J, with 10 bases in between. The CDR3 has 15 amino acids. Germline assignment: CDR1 LGHNA and CDR2 YNFKEQ.

The V call is TRBV5-1, the J call TRBJ2-7, with a tentative D call TRBD1 (6 bases). Looked up from germline, CDR1 is SGHRS and CDR2 is YFSETQ. This CDR3 is built from 13 residues. The germline V and J ends were trimmed by 3 bases and 5 bases, with 12 bases remaining between them. CDR3 DNA: TGCGCCAGCAGCTCGGTACAGGGCCACGAGCAGTACTTC. Translated, it gives CASSSVQGHEQYF.

The gene calls are TRBV4-1 and TRBJ2-1; D gene unclear. The V end lost 1 base, the J end lost 0 bases, and 10 bases lay between the germline ends. The CDR3 spans 16 residues. Germline CDR1 is MGHRA and CDR2 is YSYEKL. The CDR3 spells CASSQGRASSYNEQFF. CDR3 sequence (DNA): TGCGCCAGCAGCCAAGGCCGCGCAAGCTCCTACAATGAGCAGTTCTTC.

The chain uses TRBV21-1 and TRBJ2-7; the D call of TRBD2 is as the table states it, not checked on the DNA. TRBV21-1 is tagged as a pseudogene. The length of the CDR3 is 15 residues. In DNA form, the CDR3 reads TGTGCCAGCAGCAAAGCGGGGGGGTCCCACTACGAGCAGTACTTC. This codes for CASSKAGGSHYEQYF.

On this clone: Germline is not matched at one junction end, which may reflect a read error. The chain uses TRBV20-1 and TRBJ1-1; 8 bases are shared with TRBD1. Germline CDR1 is DFQATT and CDR2 is SNEGSKA (reference sequence). This CDR3 has 10 amino acids. CDR3 in DNA: TGCAGTGCTTCAACAGGGGGGCCGCCCTTT. Encoded protein: CSASTGGPPF.

V usage is TRBV19 and J usage is TRBJ2-1, with 8 positions matching TRBD1. V lost 6 bases and J lost 0; bases outside the gene matches: 4. The CDR3 extends over 15 amino acids. In germline, CDR1 is LNHDA, CDR2 SQIVND (reference sequence). The CDR3 region has the DNA TGTGCCAGTAGGCGGGACAGGTACTCCTACAATGAGCAGTTCTTC. It is translated as CASRRDRYSYNEQFF.

This clone occurred once. The chain recombines TRBV27 with TRBJ2-6, with D possibly TRBD1 on 5 matching bases. The CDR3 has 17 amino acids. Germline values: CDR1 MNHEY, CDR2 SMNVEV (reference sequence). V was shortened by 5 bases and J by 0 bases, with 14 bases between the two germline ends. The CDR3 DNA reads as TGTGCCAGCAGTCCAGGGCTTGGGTTCTCTGGGGCCAACGTCCTGACTTTC. It encodes CASSPGLGFSGANVLTF.

This rearrangement joins TRBV27 to TRBJ2-7; TRBD1 might be the D (6 bases). CDR1 is MNHEY and CDR2 is SMNVEV in the germline V gene (reference sequence). V was cut by 6 bases and J by 3 bases, with 9 bases left in between. The CDR3 consists of 12 residues. CDR3 residues: CASRAGDYEQYF. CDR3 in DNA: TGTGCCAGCAGGGCAGGGGACTACGAGCAGTACTTC.

This chain joins TRBV7-3 and TRBJ2-5; 7 positions agree with TRBD1. J lost 3 bases, V lost 8 bases, and 6 bases had no gene match. Germline lookup yields CDR1 SGHTA and CDR2 FQGTGA. CDR3 length equals 13 residues. CDR3: CASSGTGEETQYF. The CDR3 DNA sequence: TGTGCCAGCTCCGGAACAGGGGAAGAGACCCAGTACTTC.

The CDR3 here is CASSSGGPGELFF. CDR3 sequence (DNA): TGCGCCAGCAGCTCGGGGGGCCCCGGGGAGCTGTTTTTT. V gene TRBV5-1 combines with J gene TRBJ2-2; the D gene is possibly TRBD2 (7 bases). Germline assignment: CDR1 SGHRS and CDR2 YFSETQ. Trimming pared 3 bases from V and 6 bases from J, leaving 9 bases between. The CDR3 has 13 residues.

This rearrangement joins TRBV6-5 to TRBJ1-2; 10 bases match TRBD1. The CDR3 sequence is 16 residues long. Germline V lookup: CDR1 MNHEY, CDR2 SVGAGI. Trimming at V came to 2 bases and at J to 8 bases, leaving 11 bases not matched to a gene. The DNA of the CDR3 is TGTGCCAGCAGTTACGGGGTTGCTGACAGGGGGCAAGGCTACACCTTC. It translates to CASSYGVADRGQGYTF.

The chain recombines TRBV6-5 with TRBJ2-1; D not resolved. The germline V gene encodes CDR1 MNHEY and CDR2 SVGAGI. This CDR3 has 13 residues. V was pared by 2 bases and J by 2 bases, with 4 bases between. DNA of the CDR3: TGTGCCAGCAGTTACGGCCCCTACAATGAGCAGTTCTTC. Its translation: CASSYGPYNEQFF.

This chain joins TRBV5-1 and TRBJ2-1; 11 bases are a match to TRBD2. V trimming: 1 base; J trimming: 4 bases; junction bases outside the gene matches: 1. There are 15 residues in the CDR3. CDR1 is SGHRS and CDR2 is YFSETQ in the germline V gene. The CDR3 region has the DNA TGCGCCAGCAGCTTGACTAGCGGGAGATACAATGAGCAGTTCTTC. Amino acid sequence: CASSLTSGRYNEQFF.

DNA of the CDR3: TGTGCCAGCAGCTACGGACAGTGGAACACTGAAGCTTTCTTT. This codes for CASSYGQWNTEAFF. The V and J genes are TRBV27 and TRBJ1-1, with D perhaps matching TRBD1 (6 bases). The CDR3 runs to 14 residues. V lost 6 bases and J 1 base, leaving 12 bases between the germline ends. From germline, CDR1 is MNHEY and CDR2 SMNVEV (reference sequence).